These 15 T cell receptor beta chains were sequenced from one sample in a study of CD8+CD57+ T cells in acquired aplastic anemia. Investigators profiled TCR beta VDJ and CDR3 from genomic DNA template. TCRdb reprocessed the reads via MiXCR and lists one record per CDR3 protein. The top ten hold around 45% of the sample, which has around 150,000 distinct CDR3 sequences, 71% seen once. Patients picked for sequencing had shown CD8+CD57+ cell expansion detected by flow cytometry. Sample: sorted CD4+, CD8+, or CD8+CD57+ T cells (not recorded which) from PBMCs. Receptor source: a human donor with aplastic anemia.

This clonotype was observed a handful of times. The chain has TRBV6-5 and TRBJ2-5; 11 bases map to TRBD2. This CDR3 is 17 amino acids long. The germline V gene has CDR1 MNHEY and CDR2 SVGAGI. V dropped 0 bases and J dropped 5; count of bases not matched to a gene: 8. The CDR3 DNA is TGTGCCAGCAGTTACTCGAGGCTAGCGGGGGGTGGGGAGACCCAGTACTTC. Its translation: CASSYSRLAGGGETQYF.

The chain has TRBV10-3 and TRBJ2-7, with D possibly TRBD2 on 5 matching bases. CDR3 length: 12 amino acids. Germline V gene lookup returns CDR1 ENHRY and CDR2 SYGVKD. The germline V and J ends were trimmed by 5 bases and 6 bases, with 11 bases remaining between them. CDR3 nucleotides: TGTGCCATCAGTCCCGACCGGGGCGAGCAGTACTTC. Protein: CAISPDRGEQYF.

This chain links TRBV7-2 with TRBJ2-7; D perhaps matches TRBD2 (5 bases). The CDR3 consists of 14 residues. CDR1 is SGHTA, CDR2 FQGNSA, per germline. The germline V and J ends were trimmed by 5 bases and 5 bases, with 16 bases remaining between them. In DNA form, the CDR3 reads TGTGCCAGCAGCCTTTCGGGATGGGGTCACGAGCAGTACTTC. Protein sequence: CASSLSGWGHEQYF.

The genes are TRBV29-1 and TRBJ2-5, with D maybe TRBD2 (6 bases). Trimming cost V 4 bases and J 2 bases, with 14 bases left between them. The CDR3 length is 14 residues. Germline assignment: CDR1 SQVTM and CDR2 ANQGSEA. CDR3 in amino acids: CSVAWRTTQETQYF. The DNA of the CDR3 is TGCAGCGTTGCGTGGAGGACTACACAAGAGACCCAGTACTTC.

This clonotype has a count of ten or more. This chain links TRBV6-5 with TRBJ1-4; 7 bases are shared with TRBD1. This CDR3 has 16 amino acids. Germline CDR1 MNHEY, CDR2 SVGAGI. J gave up 0 bases and V 6 bases, and 7 bases lay outside the gene matches. The CDR3 bases are TGTGCCAGCAGGGAGACAGGGACAGCAACTAATGAAAAACTGTTTTTT. It specifies CASRETGTATNEKLFF.

As for this clonotype: One end of the junction varies from germline; a read error may be responsible. The chain recombines TRBV4-1 with TRBJ2-7, with D hard to call. The CDR3 totals 15 residues. CDR1 and CDR2 from the germline V gene are MGHRA and YSYEKL. The CDR3 reads CASSPPPADTYEQYF. In DNA form, the CDR3 reads TGTGCCAGCAGCCCCCCCCCGGCGGATACCTACGAGCAGTACTTC.

The chain has TRBV29-1 and TRBJ2-2; D not certain. V gave up 8 bases and J gave up 1 base, with 8 bases separating them. Germline V lookup: CDR1 SQVTM, CDR2 ANQGSEA. This CDR3 has 12 amino acids. The CDR3 sequence is CSSFRNTGELFF. As DNA, the CDR3 is TGCAGCTCATTTAGGAACACCGGGGAGCTGTTTTTT.

This clonotype was observed a handful of times. The chain links TRBV7-3 to TRBJ2-3; 9 bases match TRBD2. Germline lookup yields CDR1 SGHTA and CDR2 FQGTGA. With V trimmed by 5 bases and J by 5 bases, 8 bases remained unmatched. There are 15 residues in the CDR3. CDR3 DNA sequence: TGTGCCAGCAGCCCCGGGACTAGCACTTTAGATACGCAGTATTTT. It translates to CASSPGTSTLDTQYF.

This chain joins TRBV20-1 and TRBJ2-7; tentative D call: TRBD2 (5 bases). Germline CDR1 and CDR2: DFQATT and SNEGSKA (reference sequence). Trimming took off 1 base at V and 7 bases at J, with 14 bases between the two ends. This CDR3 is built from 13 residues. The CDR3 here is CSARGGSLGEQYF. The CDR3 DNA reads TGCAGTGCTAGAGGAGGGAGCCTAGGTGAGCAGTACTTC.

This clonotype was observed a handful of times. The chain has TRBV9 and TRBJ2-1; TRBD2 might be the D (5 bases). V was clipped by 0 bases and J by 6 bases, with 7 bases between them. Germline V gene sequence: CDR1 SGDLS, CDR2 YYNGEE. There are 13 residues in the CDR3. As DNA, the CDR3 is TGTGCCAGCAGCGTAGCGGGGTCCAATGAGCAGTTCTTC. It encodes CASSVAGSNEQFF.

This chain connects TRBV11-3 to TRBJ1-1, with D perhaps TRBD1 (5 bases). V lost 3 bases, J lost 3 bases, and 11 bases lay in between. Germline assignment: CDR1 SGHNT and CDR2 YENEEA. The CDR3 has 14 amino acids. The chain's CDR3 is CASSFDSGDTEAFF. CDR3 sequence (DNA): TGTGCCAGCAGCTTCGACAGCGGGGACACTGAAGCTTTCTTT.

V gene TRBV20-1 combines with J gene TRBJ2-7; 9 positions agree with TRBD1. This CDR3 comprises 14 residues. Germline loops: CDR1 DFQATT, CDR2 SNEGSKA (reference sequence). J gave up 1 base and V 1 base, and 2 bases lay outside the gene matches. CDR3 protein: CSARGGTGSYEQYF. The CDR3 DNA is TGCAGTGCTAGAGGGGGGACAGGGTCCTACGAGCAGTACTTC.

This clonotype appeared once. The J gene is TRBJ2-5, the V gene TRBV7-6, with D perhaps TRBD1 (5 bases). Between the trimmed V and J ends, which lost 1 base and 2 bases, there was a span of 11 bases. Germline CDR1 SGHVS, CDR2 FNYEAQ. CDR3 size: 15 residues. In DNA, the CDR3 is TGTGCCAGCAGCTTAGAAGCAGGGTGGCAAGAGACCCAGTACTTC. It codes for CASSLEAGWQETQYF.

This chain joins TRBV10-3 and TRBJ2-3; 7 nucleotides match TRBD1. The trim removed 0 bases at V and 4 bases at J, leaving 7 bases unmatched. Germline lookup yields CDR1 ENHRY and CDR2 SYGVKD. There are 16 residues in the CDR3. The CDR3 DNA reads TGTGCCATCAGTGAGTCGTCAGGGGGAAACGCAGATACGCAGTATTTT. Protein sequence: CAISESSGGNADTQYF.

This chain uses TRBV2 with TRBJ2-3; the D gene is possibly TRBD2 (6 bases). There are 15 residues in the CDR3. Trimming took off 2 bases at V and 0 bases at J, with 9 bases between the two ends. Germline V gives CDR1 SNHLY, CDR2 FYNNEI. CDR3 bases: TGTGCCAGCAGTGAACGGGGGAAGAGCACAGATACGCAGTATTTT. Its protein is CASSERGKSTDTQYF.